The 23 T cell receptor beta chains in this list originate from one sample, sequenced in a study of T-cell reconstitution after alpha-beta-depleted transplantation in children. Overall study results and limits: After one year, T-cell counts and TCRbeta diversity mostly came from new T cells.

Unique molecular identifiers featured in how the TCRbeta library was prepared. Each CDR3 protein gets one entry after TCRdb re-called the PCR reads with MiXCR. The sample has around 270,000 distinct CDR3 sequences, roughly 7.8% seen once. Their cognate antigens are unknown. The sample here was peripheral blood, taken 360 days after TCRalphabeta/CD19-depleted stem cell transplant. These receptors originate from a female patient under 10 years old who had a stem cell transplant for Fanconi anemia, so the T cells may come from the graft donor.

The chain uses TRBV5-6 and TRBJ1-1; TRBD1 aligns across 7 bases. The CDR3 totals 13 residues. The V segment lost 2 bases and the J segment 7 bases; nucleotides outside the gene matches: 5. Germline-derived CDR1 and CDR2 are SGHDT and YYEEEE. Here the CDR3 reads CASSFGQVFEAFF. The CDR3 coding sequence is TGTGCCAGCAGCTTCGGACAGGTATTTGAAGCTTTCTTT.

This clonotype showed up many times. The V gene is TRBV21-1, the J gene TRBJ2-7; the table's D call of TRBD1 was not tested on the DNA. TRBV21-1 is annotated as a pseudogene. This CDR3 contains 13 residues. The CDR3 region is CASTGEPGYEQYF. The CDR3 region has the DNA TGTGCCAGCACCGGGGAACCTGGCTACGAGCAGTACTTC.

This clonotype was detected ten times or more. The V gene is TRBV5-1, the J gene TRBJ2-7, with D hard to call. The CDR3 is made up of 16 amino acids. The V gene's germline CDR1 is SGHRS and CDR2 YFSETQ. Trimming removed 0 bases from V and 3 bases from J, with 16 bases in between. CDR3 nucleotide sequence: TGCGCCAGCAGCTTGGGAGGCCAGCCCTCAGACTACGAGCAGTACTTC. Protein product: CASSLGGQPSDYEQYF.

Only a few counts were recorded for this clonotype. The chain carries TRBV5-1 and TRBJ1-2, with TRBD1 matching over 7 bases. CDR1 is SGHRS and CDR2 is YFSETQ in the germline V gene. This CDR3 has 14 amino acids. V lost 4 bases and J lost 7; bases outside the gene matches: 10. CDR3 sequence: CASSPDSRQGGYTF. Written as DNA, the CDR3 is TGCGCCAGCAGCCCCGACTCTAGACAGGGTGGCTACACCTTC.

This clonotype has a handful of counts. The CDR3 DNA reads as TGTGCCAGCAGACAGGGGACGAACACCGGGGAGCTGTTTTTT. This codes for CASRQGTNTGELFF. V usage is TRBV11-3 and J usage is TRBJ2-2; 7 positions agree with TRBD1. Looked up from germline, CDR1 is SGHNT and CDR2 is YENEEA. This CDR3 comprises 14 residues. After removal of 6 bases from V and 0 bases from J, the junction contained 1 base not matched to a gene. The complete variable domain, with remaining parts taken from reference TRBV11-3 and TRBJ2-2, reads EAGVVQSPRYKIIEKKQPVAFWCNPISGHNTLYWYLQNLGQGPELLIRYENEEAVDDSQLPKDRFSAERLKGVDSTLKIQPAELGDSAVYLCASRQGTNTGELFFGEGSRLTVL.

This clonotype was recorded at least ten times. V gene TRBV29-1 combines with J gene TRBJ2-2; TRBD1 aligns across 8 bases. The CDR3 covers 19 residues. V trimming: 3 bases; J trimming: 1 base; junction bases outside the gene matches: 16. Germline V CDR1 and CDR2: SQVTM, ANQGSEA. CDR3 nucleotide sequence: TGCAGCGTTGAGGTAGGGGGACAGGCTTCGCGAGGGAACACCGGGGAGCTGTTTTTT. Translation: CSVEVGGQASRGNTGELFF.

Many counts were recorded for this clonotype. The rearrangement joins TRBV10-2 to TRBJ2-2; D unclear. Trimming took off 2 bases at V and 1 base at J, with 8 bases between the two ends. The CDR3 is made up of 15 amino acids. CDR1 and CDR2 from the germline V gene are WSHSY and SAAADI. The CDR3 sequence is CASSEIAMNTGELFF. Here the CDR3 DNA reads TGCGCCAGCAGTGAGATAGCCATGAACACCGGGGAGCTGTTTTTT.

This clonotype has a handful of counts. V gene TRBV19 combines with J gene TRBJ2-2; TRBD1 is a possible D gene (6 bases). The CDR3 consists of 15 residues. Germline V gene lookup returns CDR1 LNHDA and CDR2 SQIVND (reference sequence). V lost 5 bases and J 3 bases, leaving 13 bases between the germline ends. The CDR3 bases are TGTGCCAGTAGTCTCGGACAGTTTTACACCGGGGAGCTGTTTTTT. Translating gives CASSLGQFYTGELFF.

The chain uses TRBV7-6 and TRBJ2-3; D is uncertain. V gave up 4 bases and J gave up 0 bases, with 8 bases separating them. CDR1 and CDR2 from the germline V gene are SGHVS and FNYEAQ. This CDR3 is built from 14 residues. The CDR3, as DNA: TGTGCCAGCAGCTCTATGCCTAGCACAGATACGCAGTATTTT. It encodes CASSSMPSTDTQYF.

The chain recombines TRBV5-6 with TRBJ2-7; 7 nucleotides agree with TRBD1. The CDR3 is made up of 16 amino acids. Trimming cost V 0 bases and J 7 bases; bases outside gene matches: 13. Germline lookup yields CDR1 SGHDT and CDR2 YYEEEE. The CDR3 DNA is TGTGCCAGCAGCTTGGTAGAAGAACAGGGGATGGGAGAGCAGTACTTC. Amino acids: CASSLVEEQGMGEQYF.

There are many counts of this clonotype. J is TRBJ2-3 and V is TRBV15; D possibly uses TRBD1 or TRBD2 (5 bases each). The germline V gene has CDR1 LNHNV and CDR2 YYDKDF (reference sequence). The ends were cut back, 0 bases at V and 3 bases at J, with 19 bases in the middle. This CDR3 spans 18 amino acids. CDR3 nucleotide sequence: TGTGCCACCAGCAGAGAGAGTAGGGACCTCGGCGGGACAGATACGCAGTATTTT. Translating it yields CATSRESRDLGGTDTQYF. Complete variable domain (other parts from reference TRBV15 and TRBJ2-3): DAMVIQNPRYQVTQFGKPVTLSCSQTLNHNVMYWYQQKSSQAPKLLFHYYDKDFNNEADTPDNFQSRRPNTSFCFLDIRSPGLGDTAMYLCATSRESRDLGGTDTQYFGPGTRLTVL.

This clonotype was detected ten times or more. The chain combines TRBV27 with TRBJ1-2, with no clear D. CDR1 is MNHEY, CDR2 SMNVEV, per germline (reference sequence). Trimming removed 2 bases from V and 1 base from J, with 5 bases in between. The length of the CDR3 is 13 residues. CDR3 sequence (DNA): TGTGCCAGCAGTTTAGGCTTTAACTATGGCTACACCTTC. It specifies CASSLGFNYGYTF.

This clonotype has just a few counts. This chain uses TRBV9 with TRBJ1-4; D remains unclear. Trimming removed 3 bases from V and 6 bases from J, with 12 bases in between. The CDR3 extends over 14 amino acids. Per the germline V gene, CDR1 is SGDLS and CDR2 is YYNGEE. In nucleotides, the CDR3 is TGTGCCAGCAGCGCGGACTTGAGGGATGAAAAACTGTTTTTT. Protein product: CASSADLRDEKLFF.

This clonotype was seen a few times. The genes are TRBV2 and TRBJ1-1; the D is unclear. CDR1 is SNHLY, CDR2 FYNNEI, per germline. V was clipped by 0 bases and J by 4 bases, with 3 bases between them. There are 12 residues in the CDR3. CDR3 DNA: TGTGCCAGCAGTGAAGCGCTCACTGAAGCTTTCTTT. This translates into CASSEALTEAFF.

This clonotype was observed many times. The genes are TRBV15 and TRBJ2-7; D unresolved. The CDR3 is made up of 15 amino acids. V was shortened by 1 base and J by 0 bases, with 10 bases between the two germline ends. Germline CDR1 and CDR2: LNHNV and YYDKDF (reference sequence). The CDR3 sequence: CATSRVIGVSYEQYF. CDR3 nucleotides: TGTGCCACCAGCAGAGTGATCGGAGTCTCCTACGAGCAGTACTTC.

This clonotype was detected ten times or more. The V and J genes are TRBV9 and TRBJ1-1; no clear D. This CDR3 contains 16 residues. Trimming took off 0 bases at V and 3 bases at J, with 15 bases between the two ends. From germline, CDR1 is SGDLS and CDR2 YYNGEE. The CDR3 sequence is CASSVADGVLDTEAFF. The CDR3 DNA is TGTGCCAGCAGCGTAGCTGATGGCGTTCTGGACACTGAAGCTTTCTTT.

This clonotype was picked up many times. The V gene is TRBV9, the J gene TRBJ2-5; TRBD2 is a possible D gene (6 bases). Germline CDR1 and CDR2: SGDLS and YYNGEE. V was cut by 0 bases and J by 2 bases, with 11 bases left in between. This CDR3 is built from 15 residues. CDR3 in DNA: TGTGCCAGCAGCGTAGGGGACTGGCAACAAGAGACCCAGTACTTC. Protein sequence: CASSVGDWQQETQYF.

V usage is TRBV5-1 and J usage is TRBJ1-1; unclear D gene. V was clipped by 0 bases and J by 1 base, with 13 bases between them. The CDR3 is made up of 16 amino acids. Germline CDR1 is SGHRS and CDR2 is YFSETQ. The CDR3, as DNA: TGCGCCAGCAGCTTGGGATACCGGGCCTCGAACACTGAAGCTTTCTTT. Its protein is CASSLGYRASNTEAFF.

This clonotype was counted ten times or more. This chain links TRBV28 with TRBJ2-3, with D perhaps TRBD1 (5 bases). The V gene lost 6 bases and the J gene lost 0 bases, with 10 bases spanning the gap. The CDR3 is 14 residues long. Germline V gene lookup returns CDR1 MDHEN and CDR2 SYDVKM. The CDR3 DNA follows: TGTGCCAGCAGCCGCAGGGTTAGCACAGATACGCAGTATTTT. This translates into CASSRRVSTDTQYF. The entire variable domain, with the rest obtained from reference TRBV28 and TRBJ2-3, is as follows: DVKVTQSSRYLVKRTGEKVFLECVQDMDHENMFWYRQDPGLGLRLIYFSYDVKMKEKGDIPEGYSVSREKKERFSLILESASTNQTSMYLCASSRRVSTDTQYFGPGTRLTVL.

This clonotype was observed at least ten times. V and J are TRBV4-1 and TRBJ1-1; D is possibly TRBD1 (5 bases). Trimming cost V 3 bases and J 4 bases, with 15 bases left between them. The length of the CDR3 is 15 residues. Germline V gene data show CDR1 as MGHRA and CDR2 as YSYEKL. CDR3 in DNA: TGCGCCAGCAGCCATGAGGGACTTGGAGTCACTGAAGCTTTCTTT. Its protein is CASSHEGLGVTEAFF.

This clonotype was detected ten times or more. V is TRBV7-2 and J is TRBJ2-2, with 7 positions matching TRBD2. From germline, CDR1 is SGHTA and CDR2 FQGNSA. CDR3 length: 16 amino acids. V shed 3 bases and J 5 bases; nucleotides not matched to a gene: 9. The CDR3: CASSFASSGWTGELFF. The CDR3 DNA reads as TGTGCCAGCAGCTTTGCATCTAGCGGATGGACCGGGGAGCTGTTTTTT.

This clonotype was detected a few times. The chain joins TRBV28 to TRBJ2-2; 7 bases match TRBD1. V dropped 8 bases and J dropped 3; count of bases not matched to a gene: 15. CDR1 is MDHEN, CDR2 SYDVKM, per germline. This CDR3 has 17 amino acids. This CDR3 is CASASPQTGWDTGELFF. The CDR3 DNA sequence: TGTGCCAGCGCTTCTCCCCAGACAGGGTGGGACACCGGGGAGCTGTTTTTT.

The sample holds many counts of this clonotype. This rearrangement joins TRBV5-1 to TRBJ2-6; no reliable D call. The CDR3 sequence is 14 residues long. Germline-derived CDR1 and CDR2 are SGHRS and YFSETQ. Trimming cost V 1 base and J 2 bases, with 4 bases left between them. The CDR3 nucleotides are TGCGCCAGCAGCTTGTCTGCTGGGGCCAACGTCCTGACTTTC. Translating gives CASSLSAGANVLTF.